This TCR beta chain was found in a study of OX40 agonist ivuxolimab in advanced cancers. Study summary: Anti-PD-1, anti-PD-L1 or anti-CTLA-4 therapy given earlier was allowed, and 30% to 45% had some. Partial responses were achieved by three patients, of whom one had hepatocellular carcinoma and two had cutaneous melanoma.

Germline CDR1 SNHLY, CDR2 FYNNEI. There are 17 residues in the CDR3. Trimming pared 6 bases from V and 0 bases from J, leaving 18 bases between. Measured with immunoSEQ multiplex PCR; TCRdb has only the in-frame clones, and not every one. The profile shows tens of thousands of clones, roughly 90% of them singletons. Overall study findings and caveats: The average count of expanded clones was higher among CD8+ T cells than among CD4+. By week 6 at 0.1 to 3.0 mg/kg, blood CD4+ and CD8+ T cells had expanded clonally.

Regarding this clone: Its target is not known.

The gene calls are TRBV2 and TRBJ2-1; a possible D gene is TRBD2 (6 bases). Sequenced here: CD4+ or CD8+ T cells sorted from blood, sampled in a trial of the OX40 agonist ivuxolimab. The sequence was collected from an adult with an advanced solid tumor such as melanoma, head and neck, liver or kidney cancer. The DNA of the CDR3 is TGTGCCAGCAGGCCAAGAGGCGGGGACTTCTCCTACAATGAGCAGTTCTTC. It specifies CASRPRGGDFSYNEQFF.